What follows is one TCR beta chain and its context. Antigen: not known. This entry belongs to a study of cytomegalovirus exposure and HLA in healthy donors. General observations from the study: Likely technical artifact: a cluster of highly shared sequence variants. According to a later analysis, most TCR beta chains associated with CMV appeared HLA-restricted. Other equally common chains were less clonally expanded than HLA-associated TCR beta chains, a later analysis showed.

Sampled while nominally healthy, donors likely had unrecorded immune exposures. The PCR contained 60 Vbeta and 13 Jbeta primers. Sequenced by immunoSEQ multiplex PCR; TCRdb stores in-frame clones only, minus some. The repertoire consists of approximately 150,000 clones, with around four fifths occurring once and the leading ten covering approximately 1.3%. The V gene's germline CDR1 is MNHEY and CDR2 SVGAGI. J was trimmed by 2 bases and V by 6 bases; bases with no gene match: 5. There are 15 residues in the CDR3. The chain uses TRBV6-5 and TRBJ2-3; 10 nucleotides line up with TRBD1. The sequence derives from a young man in good health and CMV-seronegative. The sample taken for sequencing was PBMCs. The DNA of the CDR3 is TGTGCCAGCAGCTCCGGGACAGGGGCCACAGATACGCAGTATTTT. This encodes CASSSGTGATDTQYF.